This TCR beta chain is from a study of cytomegalovirus exposure and HLA in healthy donors. This clone came up a few times. Its antigen is as yet unknown. CDR1 SNHLY and CDR2 FYNNEI come from the germline V gene. The CDR3 totals 15 residues. V lost 7 bases and J lost 4, with 17 bases in between. The PCR ran on 60 Vbeta and 13 Jbeta primers. Sequencing used immunoSEQ multiplex PCR; TCRdb keeps in-frame clones, though not all of them. The sample has some 200,000 clones, 75% to 85% seen once. General study findings and limits: The authors later found HLA-associated TCR beta chains more clonally expanded than equally common others. In a later analysis, TCR association rates varied by HLA locus: DRB1 most, HLA-C fewest.

Sequences were obtained from PBMCs. This receptor was taken from a woman younger than 30 in good health and CMV-seronegative. V is TRBV2 and J is TRBJ1-5, with a weak D call TRBD1 (5 bases). CDR3 DNA: TGTGCCAGCACCAAGGAGACAGTGGTTAATCAGCCCCAGCATTTT. Its translation: CASTKETVVNQPQHF.